This T cell receptor beta chain emerged from a study of T cells in Graves' hyperthyroidism and ophthalmopathy. This clonotype occurred many times. As yet, its antigen is unknown. Notes on the study in general: A model of 13 V-J features distinguished ophthalmopathy from stable hyperthyroidism. Before onset, ophthalmopathy was predicted by the model a median approximately 6.5 months earlier.

CDR1 MDHEN and CDR2 SYDVKM come from the germline V gene. The CDR3 has 14 residues. Trimming cost V 4 bases and J 2 bases, with 11 bases left between them. TCR beta CDR3 regions were amplified from RNA transcripts. HTBI primers drove first-round RT-PCR of the TCR CDR3. TCRdb called the multiplex PCR reads again in MiXCR, with one record for every CDR3 protein. Seen here are hundreds of thousands of distinct CDR3 sequences, less than 25% observed once, and the top ten hold under 35%. This clonotype originated in a man aged 25 to 45 with Graves' ophthalmopathy. The genes are TRBV28 and TRBJ1-1; the D gene is possibly TRBD1 (6 bases). Sequencing input: blood. Written as DNA, the CDR3 is TGTGCCAGCAGTTCGGGACAACTCAACACTGAAGCTTTCTTT. It is translated as CASSSGQLNTEAFF. Full variable domain (rest looked up from reference TRBV28 and TRBJ1-1): DVKVTQSSRYLVKRTGEKVFLECVQDMDHENMFWYRQDPGLGLRLIYFSYDVKMKEKGDIPEGYSVSREKKERFSLILESASTNQTSMYLCASSSGQLNTEAFFGQGTRLTVV.